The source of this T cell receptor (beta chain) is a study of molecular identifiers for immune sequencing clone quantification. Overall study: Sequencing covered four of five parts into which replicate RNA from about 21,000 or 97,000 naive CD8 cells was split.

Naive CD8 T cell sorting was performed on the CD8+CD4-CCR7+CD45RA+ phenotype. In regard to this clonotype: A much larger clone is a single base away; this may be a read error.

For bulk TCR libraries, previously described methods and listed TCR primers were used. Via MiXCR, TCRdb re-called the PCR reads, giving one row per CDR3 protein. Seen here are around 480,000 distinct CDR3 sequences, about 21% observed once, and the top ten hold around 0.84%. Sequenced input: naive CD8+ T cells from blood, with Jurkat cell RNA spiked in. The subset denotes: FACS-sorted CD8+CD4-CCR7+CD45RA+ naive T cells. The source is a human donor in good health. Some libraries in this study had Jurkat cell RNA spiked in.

CDR3 DNA: TGTGCCAGCAGCCAAGTAGCCGAAGAGACCACCTACGAGCAGTACTTC. The encoded protein is CASSQVAEETTYEQYF. V and J are TRBV3-1 and TRBJ2-7; the D is unclear. The germline V gene encodes CDR1 LGHDT and CDR2 YNNKEL (reference sequence). CDR3 length: 16 residues. With 1 base removed from V and 2 bases from J, the gap between germline ends came to 15 bases.